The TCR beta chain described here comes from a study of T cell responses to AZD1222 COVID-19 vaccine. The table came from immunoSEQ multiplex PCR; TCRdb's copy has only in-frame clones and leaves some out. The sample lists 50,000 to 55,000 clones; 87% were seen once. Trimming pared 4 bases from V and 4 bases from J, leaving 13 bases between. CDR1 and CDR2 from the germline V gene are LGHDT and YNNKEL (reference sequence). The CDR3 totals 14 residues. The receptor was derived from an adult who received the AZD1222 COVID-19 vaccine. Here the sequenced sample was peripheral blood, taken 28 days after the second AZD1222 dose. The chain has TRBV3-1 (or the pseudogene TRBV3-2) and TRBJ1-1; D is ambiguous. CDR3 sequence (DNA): TGTGCCAGCAGCCTAAATCCACGGACCACTGAAGCTTTCTTT. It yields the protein CASSLNPRTTEAFF.